These 13 T cell receptor beta chains were all obtained from the same sample, sequenced in a study of T cells in Graves' hyperthyroidism and ophthalmopathy. Regions amplified from RNA transcripts were the TCR beta CDR3 regions. Researchers ran a first-round RT-PCR on the TCR CDR3 using the HTBI primer set. Using its own MiXCR run on the multiplex PCR reads, TCRdb lists one record per CDR3 protein. The profile shows roughly 300,000 distinct CDR3 sequences, over 20% of them singletons. The sequencing input was blood. These receptors were obtained from a woman aged 45-65 years with Graves' hyperthyroidism.

The V and J genes are TRBV6-1 and TRBJ1-1, with D possibly being TRBD1 (5 bases). The V gene's germline CDR1 is MNHNS and CDR2 SASEGT. The CDR3 consists of 13 residues. V was shortened by 5 bases and J by 3 bases, with 10 bases between the two germline ends. The CDR3: CASSLDSYTEAFF. Here the CDR3 DNA reads TGTGCCAGCAGTCTAGACAGCTACACTGAAGCTTTCTTT.

This clonotype was detected many times. The chain links TRBV6-2 or TRBV6-3 to TRBJ2-1, with 7 bases lining up with TRBD2. CDR1 and CDR2 from the germline V gene are MNHEY and SVGEGT. V lost 6 bases and J lost 0; bases outside the gene matches: 11. CDR3 length: 17 amino acids. CDR3 protein: CASSDGSSGLSYNEQFF. The CDR3 nucleotides are TGTGCCAGCAGCGACGGGTCTAGCGGCCTCTCCTACAATGAGCAGTTCTTC.

This clonotype showed up just once. The V and J genes are TRBV12-5 and TRBJ1-2; 8 nucleotides align to TRBD1. The junction had 0 bases not matched to a gene; V was cut back by 1 base and J by 2 bases. The germline V gene has CDR1 LGHNT and CDR2 FRNRAP. CDR3 length: 14 residues. As DNA, the CDR3 is TGTGCTAGTGGTTTGGGACAGGGGAACTATGGCTACACCTTC. This translates into CASGLGQGNYGYTF.

The chain couples TRBV20-1 to TRBJ2-7; 14 nucleotides align to TRBD2. Trimming at V came to 7 bases and at J to 1 base, leaving 0 bases not matched to a gene. Looked up from germline, CDR1 is DFQATT and CDR2 is SNEGSKA (reference sequence). The length of the CDR3 is 13 residues. CDR3 residues: CSGLAGGSYEQYF. CDR3 sequence (DNA): TGCAGTGGACTAGCGGGAGGGTCCTACGAGCAGTACTTC.

This clonotype was seen many times. The chain uses TRBV28 and TRBJ2-5; 9 bases match TRBD2. The CDR3 is made up of 16 amino acids. The germline CDR1 and CDR2 sequences are MDHEN and SYDVKM. V gave up 10 bases and J gave up 0 bases; unmatched junction bases: 12. DNA for the CDR3: TGTGCCACCAGCAGGTGGGCGGGAGGGCACCAAGAGACCCAGTACTTC. Translated: CATSRWAGGHQETQYF.

This clonotype was seen ten or more times. The chain joins TRBV28 to TRBJ2-6; no clear D gene. The CDR3 contains 18 residues. V lost 6 bases to trimming and J lost 0 bases, with 18 bases between them. Germline V gives CDR1 MDHEN, CDR2 SYDVKM. CDR3 amino acids: CASRLTTEPFSGANVLTF. The CDR3 DNA follows: TGTGCCAGCAGACTCACTACAGAGCCTTTCTCTGGGGCCAACGTCCTGACTTTC.

This clonotype was observed many times. V gene TRBV11-2 combines with J gene TRBJ2-1, with 13 bases that match TRBD2. V lost 5 bases, J lost 8 bases, and 12 bases stayed unmatched. CDR3 length: 17 residues. Germline assignment: CDR1 SGHAT and CDR2 FQNNGV. CDR3 residues: CASSPWTSGSPGDEQFF. The CDR3 coding sequence is TGTGCCAGCAGCCCTTGGACTAGCGGGAGCCCGGGGGATGAGCAGTTCTTC. Together with reference TRBV11-2 and TRBJ2-1, the CDR3 gives the full variable domain: EAGVAQSPRYKIIEKRQSVAFWCNPISGHATLYWYQQILGQGPKLLIQFQNNGVVDDSQLPKDRFSAERLKGVDSTLKIQPAKLEDSAVYLCASSPWTSGSPGDEQFFGPGTRLTVL.

This clonotype was counted many times. The V gene is TRBV2, the J gene TRBJ2-7; TRBD2 might be the D (5 bases). CDR1 is SNHLY, CDR2 FYNNEI, per germline. This CDR3 is built from 13 residues. The ends were cut back, 6 bases at V and 5 bases at J, with 14 bases in the middle. CDR3 amino acids: CASREAALNEQYF. CDR3 DNA sequence: TGTGCCAGCAGGGAGGCGGCTCTCAACGAGCAGTACTTC.

V gene TRBV29-1 combines with J gene TRBJ2-7; unclear D gene. The CDR3 is made up of 13 amino acids. Germline lookup yields CDR1 SQVTM and CDR2 ANQGSEA. The V and J ends lost 7 bases and 2 bases respectively, with 15 bases between them. This CDR3 is CSARLLPTYEQYF. CDR3 nucleotides: TGCAGCGCTAGACTTCTACCCACCTACGAGCAGTACTTC.

V and J are TRBV6-5 and TRBJ2-5, with 7 positions matching TRBD1. The trim removed 2 bases at V and 0 bases at J, leaving 3 bases unmatched. Germline V gene lookup returns CDR1 MNHEY and CDR2 SVGAGI. The CDR3 runs to 15 residues. This CDR3 is CASSYTGVNQETQYF. The CDR3 DNA reads TGTGCCAGCAGTTACACAGGGGTGAACCAAGAGACCCAGTACTTC.

There are a few counts of this clonotype. The chain recombines TRBV6-2 or TRBV6-3 with TRBJ2-3; 10 bases agree with TRBD2. The CDR3 loop spans 15 amino acids. V shed 2 bases, J shed 6 bases, and the junction held 5 bases outside the gene matches. Germline-derived CDR1 and CDR2 are MNHEY and SVGEGT. Written as DNA, the CDR3 is TGTGCCAGCAGTTACCAGCGGGGGGGAGGGGATACGCAGTATTTT. It codes for CASSYQRGGGDTQYF.

This clonotype has at least ten counts. The J gene is TRBJ2-5, the V gene TRBV7-9, with a tentative D call TRBD2 (5 bases). Trimming left V 6 bases short and J 4 bases short, with 18 bases between. Germline V lookup: CDR1 SEHNR, CDR2 FQNEAQ (reference sequence). The CDR3 is made up of 15 amino acids. This CDR3 reads CASRPGIIEVETQYF. As DNA, the CDR3 is TGTGCCAGCAGACCCGGGATAATCGAGGTAGAGACCCAGTACTTC.

This CDR3 is CAGGTSGGLVPYNEQFF. CDR3 coding DNA: TGTGCCGGAGGTACTAGCGGGGGGCTCGTCCCCTACAATGAGCAGTTCTTC. The chain combines TRBV30 with TRBJ2-1; TRBD2 matches 12 bases. With 8 bases clipped from V and 2 bases from J, the junction kept 13 bases outside the gene matches. This CDR3 has 17 residues. Germline loops: CDR1 GTSNPN, CDR2 SVGIG (reference sequence).